This is a list of T cell receptor beta chains from one sample in a study of T cell responses to AZD1222 COVID-19 vaccine. Profiling relied on immunoSEQ multiplex PCR, and the TCRdb table lists in-frame clones only, not all of them. The table has 100,000 or so clones, approximately 87% seen once. Sequenced material: peripheral blood, taken on day 0 of AZD1222 vaccination. The receptor set was obtained from an adult in good health. Each CDR3 is given with its conserved first and last residue. D genes are given only for firm matches. A row's size may be missing; if present it is once, few, many or a size class.

J | V | size | D | DNA | CDR3
TRBJ2-1 | TRBV11-2 | once | NA | TGTGCCAGCAGCTTGGGGGGACAGTACAATGAGCAGTTCTTC | CASSLGGQYNEQFF
TRBJ2-2 | TRBV4-3 | NA | NA | TGCGCCAGCAGCCAAGGCCGACTAGCCGGGGAGCTGTTTTTT | CASSQGRLAGELFF
TRBJ2-2 | TRBV9 | NA | TRBD1 | TGTGCCAGCAGCGTACAGGGGGCGCGAGACGGGGAGCTGTTTTTT | CASSVQGARDGELFF
TRBJ1-2 | TRBV30 | NA | NA | TGTGCCTGGAGTGTAATTTACGGAACAGGGCGGGACTATGGCTACACCTTC | CAWSVIYGTGRDYGYTF
TRBJ2-2 | TRBV19 | NA | NA | TGTGCCAGTAGTATAGGTCAGCGCACCGGGGAGCTGTTTTTT | CASSIGQRTGELFF
TRBJ1-1 | TRBV18 | NA | TRBD1 | TGTGCCAGCTCACCGGGCAGGGGGGACACTGAAGCTTTCTTT | CASSPGRGDTEAFF
TRBJ2-3 | TRBV9 | NA | NA | TGTGCCAGCAGCGTAGTGGGCCACACAGATACGCAGTATTTT | CASSVVGHTDTQYF
TRBJ2-1 | TRBV28 | medium-sized | TRBD2 | TGTGCCAGCAGTTTAGGCGGGAGCTCCTACAATGAGCAGTTCTTC | CASSLGGSSYNEQFF
TRBJ2-1 | TRBV5-4 | NA | TRBD2 | TGTGCCAGCAGCTCGATTGGGACTACTTTGAATAGGGAGCAGTTCTTC | CASSSIGTTLNREQFF
TRBJ1-1 | TRBV7-6 | NA | NA | TGTGCCAGCAGCCTCGGACAGAGGGTGAACACTGAAGCTTTCTTT | CASSLGQRVNTEAFF
TRBJ2-7 | TRBV19 | NA | TRBD1 | TGTGCCAGTAGCACCGGGACAGCGAGCGTCTACGAGCAGTACTTC | CASSTGTASVYEQYF
TRBJ2-1 | TRBV11-3 | NA | NA | TGTGCCAGCAGCTCCTCGGGACGGAATGAGCAGTTCTTC | CASSSSGRNEQFF
TRBJ1-2 | TRBV27 | NA | TRBD1 | TGTGCCAGCAGTTCCCCGACAACAGGGGTCTATGGCTACACCTTC | CASSSPTTGVYGYTF
TRBJ2-2 | TRBV27 | NA | TRBD1 | TGTGCCAGCAGTTGGGGACAGGGGGCCGGGGAGCTGTTTTTT | CASSWGQGAGELFF
TRBJ1-4 | TRBV5-1 | NA | TRBD1 | TGCGCCAGCAGCCCAGGGACAGCTTATAATGAAAAACTGTTTTTT | CASSPGTAYNEKLFF
TRBJ1-2 | TRBV28 | NA | NA | TGTGCCAGCAGTTTAAATAGAGGGGATGGCTACACCTTC | CASSLNRGDGYTF
TRBJ1-5 | TRBV28 | NA | NA | TGTGCCAGCAGTCCCCATAGGTGGAGGGTGGATCAGCCCCAGCATTTT | CASSPHRWRVDQPQHF
TRBJ1-3 | TRBV20-1 | NA | NA | TGCAGTGCTAGTCCACCCCCGGGAAACACCATATATTTT | CSASPPPGNTIYF
TRBJ2-2 | TRBV6-2/TRBV6-3 | once | TRBD2 | TGTGCCAGCAGTGGGGGACTAGCGGGATACACCGGGGAGCTGTTTTTT | CASSGGLAGYTGELFF
TRBJ2-5 | TRBV9 | NA | TRBD2 | TGTGCCAGCAGCCCCGGTGGGAGGGGAGCGGAGACCCAGTACTTC | CASSPGGRGAETQYF
TRBJ1-1 | TRBV9 | once | NA | TGTGCCAGCAGCAAGCGGACGGGGTTTGAGGCTGAAGCTTTCTTT | CASSKRTGFEAEAFF
TRBJ1-3 | TRBV19 | NA | NA | TGTGCCACCAGTAGAGGGGGTTCTGGAAACACCATATATTTT | CATSRGGSGNTIYF
TRBJ2-1 | TRBV19 | NA | TRBD2 | TGTGCCAGTACTAGCGGGACTCTTGTCTCCTACAATGAGCAGTTCTTC | CASTSGTLVSYNEQFF
TRBJ1-5 | TRBV27 | NA | NA | TGTGCCAGCAGTTTTTGGGGCGCTAATCAGCCCCAGCATTTT | CASSFWGANQPQHF
TRBJ1-2 | TRBV6-2/TRBV6-3 | few | TRBD1 | TGTGCCAGCAGCAGGACCGGGACAGGGTATGGCTACACCTTC | CASSRTGTGYGYTF
TRBJ2-7 | TRBV7-6 | NA | TRBD1 | TGTGCCAGCAGGCCAGGGGGGACAGGGGAACCCTACGAGCAGTACTTC | CASRPGGTGEPYEQYF
TRBJ2-3 | TRBV3-1/TRBV3-2 | once | TRBD1 | TGTGCCAGCAGCCAAGTATGGGGGACAGGGAACACAGATACGCAGTATTTT | CASSQVWGTGNTDTQYF
TRBJ1-6 | TRBV7-9 | NA | NA | TGTGCCAGCAGCCGGGACAATTCACCCCTCCACTTT | CASSRDNSPLHF
TRBJ2-2 | TRBV7-2 | NA | TRBD2 | TGTGCCAGCAGCTCGAGACAGACTAGCGGGAGAAGCACCGGGGAGCTGTTTTTT | CASSSRQTSGRSTGELFF